Listed here are 30 T cell receptor beta chains from one sample, sequenced in a study of T-cell reconstitution after alpha-beta-depleted transplantation in children. Unique molecular identifiers featured in how the TCRbeta library was prepared. Each CDR3 protein is one row after TCRdb ran MiXCR on the PCR reads. The sample yields hundreds of thousands of distinct CDR3 sequences, 20% to 25% seen once. Sample: PBMCs, mostly from graft donor cells, taken 360 days after TCRalphabeta/CD19-depleted stem cell transplant. Receptors originate from a boy in the first two years of life who had a stem cell transplant for acute myeloid leukemia, so the T cells may come from the graft donor.

This clonotype appeared many times. The chain employs TRBV12-3 or TRBV12-4 and TRBJ2-3, with 10 positions matching TRBD2. The CDR3 consists of 15 residues. J lost 2 bases, V lost 5 bases, and 4 bases had no gene match. In DNA form, the CDR3 reads TGTGCCAGCAGTAGCGGGGGGGGATTCACAGATACGCAGTATTTT. Its translation: CASSSGGGFTDTQYF.

This clonotype appeared many times. The J gene is TRBJ2-1, the V gene TRBV29-1; weak D call: TRBD2 (6 bases). V was trimmed by 6 bases and J by 4 bases, leaving 16 bases between them. The CDR3 has 14 residues. The germline V gene has CDR1 SQVTM and CDR2 ANQGSEA. The CDR3 loop is CSVRPGTPYNEQFF. The CDR3 region has the DNA TGCAGCGTGCGTCCCGGGACTCCTTACAATGAGCAGTTCTTC.

This clonotype was detected only a few times. The genes are TRBV4-3 and TRBJ2-2; 7 nucleotides line up with TRBD1. V gave up 0 bases and J gave up 2 bases; unmatched junction bases: 6. CDR1 is LGHNA, CDR2 YSLEER, per germline. This CDR3 has 17 residues. The CDR3 is CASSQDSTGANTGELFF. In DNA form, the CDR3 reads TGCGCCAGCAGCCAAGATTCAACAGGGGCTAACACCGGGGAGCTGTTTTTT.

The chain couples TRBV11-2 to TRBJ2-7; D remains ambiguous. The CDR3 loop spans 14 amino acids. Germline-derived CDR1 and CDR2 are SGHAT and FQNNGV. The V end lost 2 bases, the J end lost 6 bases, and 14 bases lay between the germline ends. This CDR3 is CASSLNPGLGEQYF. The DNA of the CDR3 is TGTGCCAGCAGCTTAAATCCGGGTCTCGGCGAGCAGTACTTC. The entire variable domain, with the rest obtained from reference TRBV11-2 and TRBJ2-7, is as follows: EAGVAQSPRYKIIEKRQSVAFWCNPISGHATLYWYQQILGQGPKLLIQFQNNGVVDDSQLPKDRFSAERLKGVDSTLKIQPAKLEDSAVYLCASSLNPGLGEQYFGPGTRLTVT.

This clonotype was counted a few times. This chain uses TRBV6-1 with TRBJ2-6; no definite D call. The CDR3 runs to 13 residues. Germline V gives CDR1 MNHNS, CDR2 SASEGT. Deletions cut 11 bases from V and 0 bases from J, with 8 bases between. CDR3 sequence: CAVVSSGANVLTF. The CDR3 bases are TGTGCCGTCGTCAGCTCTGGGGCCAACGTCCTGACTTTC.

This clonotype has more than one count but fewer than ten. The chain is built from TRBV12-3 or TRBV12-4 and TRBJ1-1, with 7 positions matching TRBD1. The CDR3 has 13 amino acids. Trimming removed 1 base from V and 13 bases from J; junction bases left unmatched: 9. For the CDR3, the DNA is TGTGCCAGCAGTTTAGGGACAGGCCTGAAGGGTTTCTTT. Encoded protein: CASSLGTGLKGFF.

The chain employs TRBV19 and TRBJ2-1, with D possibly TRBD2 on 6 matching bases. Trimming stripped 10 bases from V and 8 bases from J, with 18 bases between. Germline lookup yields CDR1 LNHDA and CDR2 SQIVND (reference sequence). The CDR3 contains 13 residues. The CDR3 spells CATLRGTGDEQFF. As DNA, the CDR3 is TGTGCCACCTTAAGGGGCACGGGGGATGAGCAGTTCTTC.

The CDR3: CASSRATSGATDTQYF. CDR3 DNA: TGTGCCAGCAGCCGGGCGACTAGCGGGGCGACAGATACGCAGTATTTT. V and J are TRBV6-1 and TRBJ2-3, with 11 bases identical to TRBD2. The junction had 8 bases not matched to a gene; V was cut back by 6 bases and J by 3 bases. Per the germline V gene, CDR1 is MNHNS and CDR2 is SASEGT. The CDR3 runs 16 residues.

The chain uses TRBV28 and TRBJ2-7; weak D call: TRBD1 (6 bases). CDR3 length: 12 residues. Deletions cut 3 bases from V and 4 bases from J, with 7 bases between. Looked up from germline, CDR1 is MDHEN and CDR2 is SYDVKM. The CDR3 DNA reads TGTGCCAGCAGTTTTACAGGGTACGAGCAGTACGTC. Protein: CASSFTGYEQYV.

J is TRBJ2-3 and V is TRBV25-1, with a tentative D call TRBD2 (6 bases). CDR1 and CDR2 (germline): MGHDK, SYGVNS. V lost 3 bases and J 2 bases, leaving 9 bases between the germline ends. The length of the CDR3 is 14 residues. In DNA, the CDR3 is TGTGCCAGCAGTGAGGGGAGGCTCACAGATACGCAGTATTTT. Its translation is CASSEGRLTDTQYF.

The chain links TRBV7-2 to TRBJ2-3, with TRBD2 matching over 9 bases. The length of the CDR3 is 17 residues. Unmatched junction bases numbered 14, after V lost 4 bases and J lost 6 bases. In germline, CDR1 is SGHTA, CDR2 FQGNSA. CDR3 loop: CASSYREAGGGGDTQYF. CDR3 bases: TGTGCCAGCAGCTACCGTGAAGCGGGGGGCGGGGGGGATACGCAGTATTTT.

The chain links TRBV29-1 to TRBJ2-5; tentatively, D is TRBD1 (7 bases). Germline V CDR1 and CDR2: SQVTM, ANQGSEA. V was shortened by 3 bases and J by 4 bases, with 15 bases between the two germline ends. The CDR3 runs to 14 residues. CDR3 amino acids: CSVDARGRGETQYF. The CDR3 DNA follows: TGCAGCGTTGACGCTAGGGGGCGGGGAGAGACCCAGTACTTC.

The gene calls are TRBV7-7 and TRBJ2-5; 7 bases line up with TRBD2. The trim removed 2 bases at V and 2 bases at J, leaving 5 bases unmatched. The CDR3 totals 15 residues. Looked up from germline, CDR1 is SSHAT and CDR2 is FNYEAQ (reference sequence). The CDR3 protein is CASSLSSGGQETQYF. The CDR3 nucleotides are TGTGCCAGCAGCTTATCTTCCGGGGGGCAAGAGACCCAGTACTTC.

To note about this clonotype: A much more abundant neighbour one base away suggests this may be a read error. The chain has TRBV11-2 and TRBJ2-7; D not resolved. The CDR3 loop spans 13 amino acids. CDR1 is SGHAT and CDR2 is FQNNGV in the germline V gene. V was shortened by 0 bases and J by 4 bases, with 7 bases between the two germline ends. In nucleotides, the CDR3 is TGTGCCAGCAGCTTAGACGATGGGTACGAGCAGTACTTC. Translating it yields CASSLDDGYEQYF. The complete variable domain, with remaining parts taken from reference TRBV11-2 and TRBJ2-7, reads EAGVAQSPRYKIIEKRQSVAFWCNPISGHATLYWYQQILGQGPKLLIQFQNNGVVDDSQLPKDRFSAERLKGVDSTLKIQPAKLEDSAVYLCASSLDDGYEQYFGPGTRLTVT.

This clonotype was seen repeatedly, ten times or more. This chain joins TRBV7-2 and TRBJ2-5; D is uncertain. V lost 5 bases, J lost 1 base, and 14 bases lay in between. The CDR3 has 15 amino acids. Germline V CDR1 and CDR2: SGHTA, FQGNSA. CDR3 sequence (DNA): TGTGCCAGCAGCCCCATCGGAGCAGGCCAAGAGACCCAGTACTTC. Protein: CASSPIGAGQETQYF.

There are a few counts of this clonotype. The gene calls are TRBV5-6 and TRBJ2-7; D perhaps matches TRBD1 (6 bases). Between the trimmed V and J ends, which lost 0 bases and 5 bases, there was a span of 9 bases. Per germline, CDR1 SGHDT and CDR2 YYEEEE. CDR3 size: 13 residues. The CDR3 nucleotides are TGTGCCAGCAGCTTGGGGGGGCCTGACGAGCAGTACGTC. Amino acids: CASSLGGPDEQYV.

This clonotype has at least ten counts. The chain has TRBV7-2 and TRBJ2-7; 7 nucleotides match TRBD2. The junction had 5 bases not matched to a gene; V was cut back by 0 bases and J by 6 bases. The CDR3 spans 14 residues. Per the germline V gene, CDR1 is SGHTA and CDR2 is FQGNSA. This CDR3 is CASSLAASGSEQYV. Here the CDR3 DNA reads TGTGCCAGCAGCTTAGCCGCTAGCGGATCCGAGCAGTACGTC.

In this sample, this clonotype turned up many times. The chain couples TRBV29-1 to TRBJ2-1; 7 positions match TRBD1. Germline V lookup: CDR1 SQVTM, CDR2 ANQGSEA. The length of the CDR3 is 14 residues. The V and J ends lost 3 bases and 9 bases, in that order; junction bases with no gene match: 11. The CDR3 bases are TGCAGCGTTGATAAGGGGGCTACAGGGCTTGAGCAGTTCTTC. It codes for CSVDKGATGLEQFF.

This clonotype was seen a handful of times. In DNA form, the CDR3 reads TGTGCCAGCAGCCAAGATCTTTGGGGGGGGGCTCTCAATGAGCAGTTCTTC. Translation gives CASSQDLWGGALNEQFF. This chain uses TRBV3-1 with TRBJ2-1; D is possibly TRBD2 (7 bases). CDR1 is LGHDT and CDR2 is YNNKEL in the germline V gene (reference sequence). There are 17 residues in the CDR3. V lost 0 bases and J lost 6, with 18 bases in between.

V is TRBV5-1 and J is TRBJ2-2; D call uncertain. Germline V gene sequence: CDR1 SGHRS, CDR2 YFSETQ. CDR3 length equals 14 residues. Trimming stripped 4 bases from V and 5 bases from J, with 12 bases between. In DNA, the CDR3 is TGCGCCAGCAGCACGCTGAGAGATACCGGGGAGCTGTTTTTT. Protein sequence: CASSTLRDTGELFF.

This clonotype has at least ten counts. The V and J genes are TRBV5-1 and TRBJ2-1; 7 nucleotides agree with TRBD2. CDR1 SGHRS and CDR2 YFSETQ come from the germline V gene. V shed 4 bases, J shed 3 bases, and the junction held 1 base outside the gene matches. The CDR3 extends over 13 amino acids. CDR3 sequence: CASSGTNYNEQFF. As DNA, the CDR3 is TGCGCCAGCAGCGGGACTAACTACAATGAGCAGTTCTTC.

This clonotype showed up just a few times. The chain uses TRBV12-3 or TRBV12-4 and TRBJ1-4; possible D gene TRBD1, 5 bases. CDR3 size: 13 residues. V was cut by 8 bases and J by 7 bases, with 14 bases left in between. The CDR3, as DNA: TGTGCCAGCGGAGGGACGGCGGGTGAAAAACTGTTTTTT. Amino acid sequence: CASGGTAGEKLFF.

Comments on this clonotype: A much larger clone differs from this one at a single base, so this may be a read error. The gene calls are TRBV6-5 and TRBJ2-7; 8 nucleotides agree with TRBD1. Trimming took 4 bases from V and 3 from J; bases not matched to a gene: 5. Germline V gene sequence: CDR1 MNHEY, CDR2 SVGAGI. This CDR3 region has 14 residues. The CDR3 sequence: CASSSRDRLYEQYF. CDR3 in DNA: TGTGCCAGCAGTTCCCGGGACAGGCTCTACGAGCAGTACTTC.

This clonotype was observed a few times. This chain uses TRBV28 with TRBJ2-3, with 12 nucleotides matching TRBD2. The trim removed 4 bases at V and 2 bases at J, leaving 7 bases unmatched. Germline assignment: CDR1 MDHEN and CDR2 SYDVKM. This CDR3 has 17 residues. This chain's CDR3 is CASSWASGGDTTDTQYF. In DNA form, the CDR3 reads TGTGCCAGCAGTTGGGCTAGCGGGGGGGATACCACAGATACGCAGTATTTT.

This clonotype was detected a few times. The rearrangement links TRBV5-1 to TRBJ1-3, with no clear D. The CDR3 length is 14 residues. Germline V gene sequence: CDR1 SGHRS, CDR2 YFSETQ. V dropped 2 bases and J dropped 1 base, with 7 bases sitting between them. CDR3: CASSFDGSGNTIYF. The CDR3 DNA is TGCGCCAGCAGCTTTGACGGGTCTGGAAACACCATATATTTT.

This clonotype showed up just a few times. The gene calls are TRBV7-2 and TRBJ2-1; no reliable D call. From germline, CDR1 is SGHTA and CDR2 FQGNSA. The CDR3 has 15 amino acids. The ends were cut back, 6 bases at V and 0 bases at J, with 12 bases in the middle. The CDR3 DNA reads TGTGCCAGCAGGCCCCAGCGTGGCTCCTACAATGAGCAGTTCTTC. It yields the protein CASRPQRGSYNEQFF.

The rearrangement joins TRBV20-1 to TRBJ2-7; 7 bases are shared with TRBD2. CDR3 length equals 14 residues. Germline assignment: CDR1 DFQATT and CDR2 SNEGSKA (reference sequence). V lost 6 bases and J lost 3; bases outside the gene matches: 11. As DNA, the CDR3 is TGCAGTGCAACCCAGGGCGGGGGAGTCTACGAGCAGTACGTC. Amino acids: CSATQGGGVYEQYV.

This clonotype was seen ten or more times. This chain joins TRBV20-1 and TRBJ2-3; TRBD2 is a possible D gene (5 bases). The length of the CDR3 is 12 residues. V dropped 3 bases and J dropped 5 bases, with 9 bases sitting between them. Germline assignment: CDR1 DFQATT and CDR2 SNEGSKA (reference sequence). Here the CDR3 reads CSARLRGDTQYF. The CDR3 nucleotides read TGCAGTGCTAGGCTCCGGGGAGATACGCAGTATTTT.

The chain joins TRBV28 to TRBJ2-7; the match to TRBD1 covers 9 bases. Germline trimming cut 2 bases from V and 3 bases from J; bases unmatched to any gene: 26. The CDR3 extends over 22 amino acids. The germline V gene has CDR1 MDHEN and CDR2 SYDVKM. The CDR3 DNA follows: TGTGCCAGCAGTTTAAGGCATCACGTGGGAGGACAGGGGTTTCGTGGAGGCTACGAGCAGTACTTC. Protein: CASSLRHHVGGQGFRGGYEQYF.

The chain combines TRBV5-1 with TRBJ2-7; no clear D gene. Trimming stripped 2 bases from V and 2 bases from J, with 14 bases between. Germline loops: CDR1 SGHRS, CDR2 YFSETQ. The CDR3 runs 15 residues. CDR3 sequence (DNA): TGCGCCAGCAGCTTCTCGTCGGTCATGGCCTACGAGCAGTACTTC. Translating it yields CASSFSSVMAYEQYF.